This TCR beta chain was recorded in a study of molecular identifiers for immune sequencing clone quantification. The CDR3 contains 13 residues. V shed 6 bases and J shed 3 bases, with 12 bases lying between them. On this clonotype: The conserved closing phenylalanine or tryptophan is absent in this CDR3, likely reflecting a read error.

TCRdb redid the calling of the PCR reads with MiXCR, one entry per CDR3 protein. The sample lists about 510,000 distinct CDR3 sequences, under 30% occurring once. V usage is TRBV12-3 or TRBV12-4 and J usage is TRBJ2-7, with D possibly matching TRBD2 (5 bases). The sequenced sample consisted of naive CD8+ T cells from blood, with Jurkat cell RNA spiked in. Subset indicated: FACS-sorted CD8+CD4-CCR7+CD45RA+ naive T cells. This TCR came from a human donor in good health. Some libraries in this study had Jurkat cell RNA spiked in. Written as DNA, the CDR3 is TGTGCCAGCAGGGCGGGCCAGAGCTACGAGCAGTACCTC. This codes for CASRAGQSYEQYL.